This entry concerns a single T cell receptor beta chain. The antigen is unknown. The CDR3 totals 17 residues. Per the germline V gene, CDR1 is ENHRY and CDR2 is SYGVKD. V lost 9 bases and J lost 4; bases outside the gene matches: 17. The method was immunoSEQ multiplex PCR; TCRdb's version includes in-frame clones alone and lacks a portion of them. The data contain about 55,000 clones, 80% to 85% of them singletons. The data were obtained in a study of OX40 agonist ivuxolimab in advanced cancers. In the study overall: Enrollees could have had prior anti-PD-1, anti-PD-L1 or anti-CTLA-4 therapy, which more than 30% had received. Study-level points and caveats: The mean number of expanded clones was higher in CD8+ T cells than in CD4+. Still undetermined is the antigen specificity of the expanded peripheral T cells. At 0.1 to 3.0 mg/kg, clonal expansion of CD4+ and CD8+ blood T cells had occurred by week 6.

The J gene is TRBJ2-3, the V gene TRBV10-3; TRBD2 agrees at 9 bases. Sequencing was performed on CD4+ or CD8+ T cells sorted from blood, taken in a trial of the OX40 agonist ivuxolimab. The clonotype was recovered from an adult with an advanced solid tumor such as melanoma, head and neck, liver or kidney cancer. The CDR3 DNA sequence: TGTGCCATTAGGAGGGGCGGGAGGGCCCTTTTCCCAGATACGCAGTATTTT. Translated: CAIRRGGRALFPDTQYF.